The 4 T cell receptor beta chains listed next were all sequenced from one sample in a study of shared clonotypes between healthy human individuals. Clones were sequenced by immunoSEQ multiplex PCR, and TCRdb holds only the in-frame ones, with some missing. The sample has some 500,000 clones, roughly 80% seen once; the top ten hold around 12%. Sample: PBMCs. Receptors originate from a woman in her forties in good health. Some clones in this sample may be carry-over from other donors' samples.

This clone appeared a single time. This sequence joins TRBV6-5 and TRBJ1-1, with 8 positions matching TRBD1. V was clipped by 6 bases and J by 6 bases; unmatched bases: 6. Germline V CDR1 and CDR2: MNHEY, SVGAGI. The length of the CDR3 is 13 residues. For the CDR3, the DNA is TGTGCCAGCAGCCCAGGGGGCCGGCCTGAAGCTTTCTTT. Protein: CASSPGGRPEAFF.

In this sample, this clone turned up a few times. The V gene is TRBV6-1, the J gene TRBJ2-2, with 9 bases that match TRBD1. Trimming at V came to 3 bases and at J to 5 bases, leaving 7 bases not matched to a gene. Germline lookup yields CDR1 MNHNS and CDR2 SASEGT. The CDR3 is made up of 16 amino acids. The CDR3 DNA reads as TGTGCCAGCAGTGAGACGGGACAGGGTGGGACCGGGGAGCTGTTTTTT. It encodes CASSETGQGGTGELFF.

V usage is TRBV27 and J usage is TRBJ2-7; 8 positions agree with TRBD1. V shed 5 bases, J shed 6 bases, and the junction held 6 bases outside the gene matches. In germline, CDR1 is MNHEY, CDR2 SMNVEV (reference sequence). This CDR3 contains 13 residues. CDR3 DNA: TGTGCCAGCAGTGACGGACAGGGCCGCGAGCAGTACTTC. Encoded protein: CASSDGQGREQYF.

This clone was counted a single time. This chain links TRBV9 with TRBJ1-1; D is ambiguous. Germline V gene sequence: CDR1 SGDLS, CDR2 YYNGEE. The CDR3 runs 14 residues. The V end lost 3 bases, the J end lost 0 bases, and 9 bases lay between the germline ends. As DNA, the CDR3 is TGTGCCAGCAGCGGAAAAATAATGAACACTGAAGCTTTCTTT. It yields the protein CASSGKIMNTEAFF.